The table lists the clone carrying this T cell receptor (beta chain) with a few counts. No antigen is known for it. V lost 3 bases and J lost 1, with 9 bases in between. CDR3 length: 14 residues. TCRdb reprocessed the 5' RACE reads via MiXCR and lists one record per CDR3 protein. The repertoire holds 250,000 or so distinct CDR3 sequences, about 24% seen once, with more than 0.6% in the top ten. The data derive from a study of CD8 T cells in ankylosing spondylitis. Regarding the study as a whole: Reports say disease-linked clones showed up significantly more in matched ankylosing spondylitis synovial fluid. About 8 highly homologous variants made up a TCR beta motif, and this motif appeared characteristic of ankylosing spondylitis blood.

The TCR comes from a male donor with ankylosing spondylitis or in good health (not recorded which). Sequencing used blood, either unsorted or a sorted T cell fraction (not recorded which). The J gene is TRBJ1-2, the V gene TRBV12-3 or TRBV12-4; D is ambiguous. The CDR3 sequence is CASSFGNGNYGYTF. The CDR3 DNA follows: TGTGCCAGCAGTTTTGGGAATGGTAACTATGGCTACACCTTC.